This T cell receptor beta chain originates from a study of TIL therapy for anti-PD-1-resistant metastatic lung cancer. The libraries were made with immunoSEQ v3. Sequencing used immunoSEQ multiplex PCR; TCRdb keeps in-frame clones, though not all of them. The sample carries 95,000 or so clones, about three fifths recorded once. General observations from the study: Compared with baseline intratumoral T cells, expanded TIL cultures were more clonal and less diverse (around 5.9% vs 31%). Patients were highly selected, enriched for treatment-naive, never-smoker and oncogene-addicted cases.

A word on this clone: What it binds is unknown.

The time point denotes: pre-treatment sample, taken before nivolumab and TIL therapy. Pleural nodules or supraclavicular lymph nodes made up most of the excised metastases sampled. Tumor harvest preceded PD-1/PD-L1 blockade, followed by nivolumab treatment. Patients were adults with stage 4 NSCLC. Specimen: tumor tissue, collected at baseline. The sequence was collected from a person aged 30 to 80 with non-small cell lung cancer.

CDR3: CASRLGGSYNEQFF. The CDR3 DNA reads TGTGCCAGCAGACTGGGGGGCTCCTACAATGAGCAGTTCTTC. The chain couples TRBV6-5 to TRBJ2-1; tentatively, D is TRBD2 (6 bases). The germline V and J ends were trimmed by 6 bases and 0 bases, with 9 bases remaining between them. This CDR3 has 14 amino acids. Germline V gene sequence: CDR1 MNHEY, CDR2 SVGAGI.